This T cell receptor (beta chain) was profiled in a study of blood T cell repertoires in COVID-19. Looking at the study overall: Acute and convalescent COVID-19 samples came from the United States, Italy and Spain. T cells, B-cell-depleted T cells, or PBMCs supplied cDNA or gDNA.

This clone appeared once. V gave up 1 base and J gave up 9 bases; unmatched junction bases: 7. Germline CDR1 LGHNA, CDR2 YNFKEQ. The length of the CDR3 is 15 residues. Under the authors' procedure: For nucleated cells, counts were estimated from reference gene primer amplification. Repertoires were generated with immunoSEQ multiplex PCR, while TCRdb's copy carries only in-frame clones and drops some. D and trimming were read from the DNA, whereas the V and J calls and clone size are those reported in that table. The data show over 60,000 clones, roughly 90% seen once. Sequencing was done on a sample of peripheral blood. This chain uses TRBV4-2 with TRBJ1-1; 11 bases are shared with TRBD1. This sequence originates from a woman of 80 years or more with active or convalescent COVID-19. DNA of the CDR3: TGTGCCAGCAGCCAAGCGGGACAGGGGGGTTGGAAAGCTTTCTTT. As protein: CASSQAGQGGWKAFF.